The 12 T cell receptor beta chains listed next were all sequenced from one sample in a study of blood T cell repertoires in COVID-19 (TCRdb year 2020). To prepare the library, the immunoSEQ multiplex PCR assay was applied. TCRdb carries this immuneACCESS record with in-frame sequences only. Its versions omit some clonotypes, under half of them owing to an unresolved V gene in the studies checked, with the rest unexplained. This sample lists about 220,000 clones; roughly 90% were detected once. Together, the top ten hold 2.6% of the sample. Sequencing used PBMCs or T cells enriched from blood (not recorded which). The receptor set was obtained from a woman aged 25 to 45 who had recovered from COVID-19.

CDR3 sequence (DNA): TGCGCCAGCAGCCCCCCTAGCGGGGTGGGCGGCAATGAGCAGTTCTTC. Encoded protein: CASSPPSGVGGNEQFF. The J gene is TRBJ2-1, the V gene TRBV5-1, with 9 bases matching TRBD2. Unmatched junction bases numbered 11, after V lost 4 bases and J lost 6 bases. CDR1 and CDR2 from the germline V gene are SGHRS and YFSETQ. The CDR3 is 16 amino acids.

The J gene is TRBJ1-1, the V gene TRBV27; D unclear. CDR3 length: 13 amino acids. V lost 4 bases and J 1 base, leaving 7 bases between the germline ends. In germline, CDR1 is MNHEY, CDR2 SMNVEV (reference sequence). CDR3 DNA sequence: TGTGCCAGCAGTTGGGCGGGGAACACTGAAGCTTTCTTT. It specifies CASSWAGNTEAFF.

The chain recombines TRBV2 with TRBJ2-2, with D tentatively TRBD2 (6 bases). The CDR3 is 13 residues long. V was cut by 6 bases and J by 6 bases, with 11 bases left in between. The germline V gene encodes CDR1 SNHLY and CDR2 FYNNEI. Written as DNA, the CDR3 is TGTGCCAGCAGGGGGACTCCAGCCGGGGAGCTGTTTTTT. Translated: CASRGTPAGELFF. Full variable domain (outside the CDR3, taken from reference TRBV2 and TRBJ2-2): EPEVTQTPSHQVTQMGQEVILRCVPISNHLYFYWYRQILGQKVEFLVSFYNNEISEKSEIFDDQFSVERPDGSNFTLKIRSTKLEDSAMYFCASRGTPAGELFFGEGSRLTVL.

CDR3 in amino acids: CASSFSEFGAFF. The CDR3, as DNA: TGTGCCAGCAGCTTCTCGGAGTTCGGAGCTTTCTTT. The chain recombines TRBV7-9 with TRBJ1-1, with D unresolved. Germline V gives CDR1 SEHNR, CDR2 FQNEAQ (reference sequence). This CDR3 contains 12 residues. V was cut by 3 bases and J by 10 bases, with 12 bases left in between.

The CDR3 loop is CASSLNSVNTEAFF. The CDR3 DNA sequence: TGTGCCAGCAGCTTAAATTCGGTGAACACTGAAGCTTTCTTT. This rearrangement joins TRBV7-3 to TRBJ1-1; no clear D gene. Trimming took off 1 base at V and 0 bases at J, with 6 bases between the two ends. The germline V gene encodes CDR1 SGHTA and CDR2 FQGTGA. The CDR3 runs 14 residues.

The chain links TRBV27 to TRBJ1-2; D uncertain. Per germline, CDR1 MNHEY and CDR2 SMNVEV (reference sequence). With 2 bases removed from V and 4 bases from J, the gap between germline ends came to 14 bases. This CDR3 is built from 15 residues. The CDR3 spells CASSLTGVGPYGYTF. DNA of the CDR3: TGTGCCAGCAGTTTAACCGGGGTAGGCCCCTATGGCTACACCTTC.

The chain combines TRBV11-3 with TRBJ2-1; 7 nucleotides match TRBD1. Trimming cost V 4 bases and J 10 bases; bases outside gene matches: 4. Per germline, CDR1 SGHNT and CDR2 YENEEA. The CDR3 contains 12 residues. The CDR3 nucleotides read TGTGCCAGCAGCTCCGGACAGGTCGAGCAGTTCTTC. Amino acids: CASSSGQVEQFF.

This chain joins TRBV4-3 and TRBJ2-4; maybe TRBD1 (5 bases). The CDR3 consists of 16 residues. Germline V CDR1 and CDR2: LGHNA, YSLEER. Trimming took 2 bases from V and 0 from J, leaving 11 bases between them. The CDR3 protein is CASSQYQGLAKNIQYF. CDR3 in DNA: TGCGCCAGCAGCCAATATCAGGGATTAGCCAAAAACATTCAGTACTTC.

The rearrangement uses TRBV25-1 and TRBJ2-3; D call uncertain. This CDR3 spans 15 amino acids. Germline values: CDR1 MGHDK, CDR2 SYGVNS. Trimming pared 3 bases from V and 4 bases from J, leaving 14 bases between. The DNA of the CDR3 is TGTGCCAGCAGTGACCCTTTCAGGCAAGCAGATACGCAGTATTTT. It codes for CASSDPFRQADTQYF.

This clone was detected only a few times. V is TRBV5-1 and J is TRBJ2-3, with 13 nucleotides matching TRBD2. The CDR3 totals 15 residues. Trimming took 6 bases from V and 4 from J; bases not matched to a gene: 5. The germline V gene has CDR1 SGHRS and CDR2 YFSETQ. The chain's CDR3 is CASKLGLAGADTQYF. CDR3 DNA: TGCGCCAGCAAACTAGGACTAGCGGGGGCAGATACGCAGTATTTT.

This clone has only a few counts. The chain combines TRBV7-3 with TRBJ2-2; the match to TRBD1 covers 10 bases. V was pared by 6 bases and J by 3 bases, with 10 bases of the junction left unmatched. CDR1 is SGHTA, CDR2 FQGTGA, per germline. The CDR3 is 17 amino acids. CDR3 loop: CASRATPGTGDTGELFF. The DNA for the CDR3 is TGTGCCAGCAGGGCAACACCGGGGACAGGGGACACCGGGGAGCTGTTTTTT.

The chain joins TRBV6-6 to TRBJ1-2; TRBD1 matches at 7 bases. In germline, CDR1 is MNHNY, CDR2 SVGAGI (reference sequence). The junction had 2 bases not matched to a gene; V was cut back by 4 bases and J by 0 bases. The CDR3 has 14 residues. As DNA, the CDR3 is TGTGCCAGCAGTTCGACAGGGACTAACTATGGCTACACCTTC. Its protein product is CASSSTGTNYGYTF.